A single sample gave rise to the 15 T cell receptor beta chains below, sequenced in a study of blood T cell repertoires in COVID-19. Only in-frame clones appear in the TCRdb table, and some are missing; sequencing was by immunoSEQ multiplex PCR. The table has 150,000 to 250,000 clones, roughly 87% seen once. Specimen: PBMCs or T cells enriched from blood (not recorded which). The source is a young woman who had recovered from COVID-19.

This rearrangement joins TRBV18 to TRBJ1-4, with a tentative D call TRBD1 (5 bases). Per the germline V gene, CDR1 is KGHSH and CDR2 is LQKENI. This CDR3 has 16 amino acids. With 0 bases removed from V and 8 bases from J, the gap between germline ends came to 16 bases. The CDR3 sequence is CASSPPNSQGYEKLFF. The CDR3 coding sequence is TGTGCCAGCTCACCACCTAATTCCCAGGGCTACGAAAAACTGTTTTTT.

CDR3 nucleotide sequence: TGTGCCAGCTCACCATCAGCGGGGCTTGGGGCTGGGGCCAACGTCCTGACTTTC. Translated, it gives CASSPSAGLGAGANVLTF. The chain is built from TRBV18 and TRBJ2-6; 7 positions match TRBD2. With 2 bases clipped from V and 2 bases from J, the junction kept 9 bases outside the gene matches. Germline loops: CDR1 KGHSH, CDR2 LQKENI. The CDR3 consists of 18 residues.

The J gene is TRBJ1-1, the V gene TRBV28; D remains unclear. Per the germline V gene, CDR1 is MDHEN and CDR2 is SYDVKM. There are 15 residues in the CDR3. V dropped 2 bases and J dropped 0 bases, with 10 bases sitting between them. CDR3 loop: CASSLTGLLNTEAFF. In DNA form, the CDR3 reads TGTGCCAGCAGTTTAACCGGACTGCTGAACACTGAAGCTTTCTTT. Looking up the rest from reference TRBV28 and TRBJ1-1 gives the full variable domain: DVKVTQSSRYLVKRTGEKVFLECVQDMDHENMFWYRQDPGLGLRLIYFSYDVKMKEKGDIPEGYSVSREKKERFSLILESASTNQTSMYLCASSLTGLLNTEAFFGQGTRLTVV.

The rearrangement joins TRBV14 to TRBJ2-5, with a tentative D call TRBD1 (5 bases). Germline V gene data show CDR1 as SGHDN and CDR2 as FVKESK. V was clipped by 2 bases and J by 5 bases, with 12 bases between them. This CDR3 is 14 amino acids long. CDR3 nucleotides: TGTGCCAGCAGCCAAAGATGGGGCGTCGAGACCCAGTACTTC. Its protein is CASSQRWGVETQYF.

This chain connects TRBV4-2 to TRBJ2-6; TRBD2 aligns across 7 bases. V gave up 4 bases and J gave up 0 bases; unmatched junction bases: 9. CDR3 length: 18 residues. Germline-derived CDR1 and CDR2 are LGHNA and YNFKEQ. This chain's CDR3 is CASSRRGRVGSGANVLTF. CDR3 bases: TGTGCCAGCAGCCGAAGAGGGAGGGTAGGCTCTGGGGCCAACGTCCTGACTTTC.

The genes are TRBV14 and TRBJ2-7, with D maybe TRBD1 (5 bases). Germline CDR1 reads SGHDN; CDR2 reads FVKESK. V lost 4 bases and J 2 bases, leaving 12 bases between the germline ends. The CDR3 is made up of 14 amino acids. CDR3 DNA: TGTGCCAGCAGCCCCTTAGGGGATCCCTACGAGCAGTACTTC. This sequence encodes CASSPLGDPYEQYF. The entire variable domain, with the rest obtained from reference TRBV14 and TRBJ2-7, is as follows: EAGVTQFPSHSVIEKGQTVTLRCDPISGHDNLYWYRRVMGKEIKFLLHFVKESKQDESGMPNNRFLAERTGGTYSTLKVQPAELEDSGVYFCASSPLGDPYEQYFGPGTRLTVT.

The CDR3 region is CASSLGAGVGLSEAFF. CDR3 DNA: TGTGCCAGCAGCTTAGGGGCAGGGGTAGGGCTTTCTGAAGCTTTCTTT. This chain joins TRBV7-3 and TRBJ1-1; weak D call: TRBD1 (6 bases). V was trimmed by 2 bases and J by 6 bases, leaving 19 bases between them. This CDR3 spans 16 amino acids. CDR1 is SGHTA and CDR2 is FQGTGA in the germline V gene.

The chain links TRBV30 to TRBJ2-1; 7 bases line up with TRBD2. The CDR3 is 14 residues long. The germline CDR1 and CDR2 sequences are GTSNPN and SVGIG (reference sequence). V trimming: 0 bases; J trimming: 1 base; junction bases outside the gene matches: 0. The chain's CDR3 is CAWSVGGSYNEQFF. DNA of the CDR3: TGTGCCTGGAGTGTCGGGGGGTCCTACAATGAGCAGTTCTTC.

The chain recombines TRBV7-2 with TRBJ2-7; 8 positions agree with TRBD2. The germline CDR1 and CDR2 sequences are SGHTA and FQGNSA. V lost 3 bases, J lost 4 bases, and 5 bases stayed unmatched. This CDR3 has 14 amino acids. CDR3: CASSLGGRRYEQYF. Here the CDR3 DNA reads TGTGCCAGCAGCTTGGGCGGGAGGAGATACGAGCAGTACTTC. The full variable domain, in which reference TRBV7-2 and TRBJ2-7 provide the parts outside the CDR3, is GAGVSQSPSNKVTEKGKDVELRCDPISGHTALYWYRQSLGQGLEFLIYFQGNSAPDKSGLPSDRFSAERTGGSVSTLTIQRTQQEDSAVYLCASSLGGRRYEQYFGPGTRLTVT.

V gene TRBV2 combines with J gene TRBJ2-7; D perhaps matches TRBD1 (6 bases). Trimming stripped 3 bases from V and 11 bases from J, with 20 bases between. CDR1 is SNHLY and CDR2 is FYNNEI in the germline V gene. The CDR3 contains 14 residues. The CDR3 coding sequence is TGTGCCAGCAGTGAGGCAGGGGTCCCTCCTAAGGAGTACTTC. Translating gives CASSEAGVPPKEYF.

The rearrangement links TRBV10-3 to TRBJ2-4, with a possible D match to TRBD2 (6 bases). Germline V gives CDR1 ENHRY, CDR2 SYGVKD. Between the trimmed V and J ends, which lost 2 bases and 15 bases, there was a span of 14 bases. The CDR3 contains 12 residues. CDR3 nucleotide sequence: TGTGCCATCAGTGAGCTCTCGGGAGTGAGGTACTTC. As protein: CAISELSGVRYF.

This chain links TRBV7-9 with TRBJ2-2, with 12 bases lining up with TRBD2. The CDR3 loop spans 16 amino acids. V dropped 5 bases and J dropped 6; count of bases not matched to a gene: 7. The germline CDR1 and CDR2 sequences are SEHNR and FQNEAQ (reference sequence). CDR3 protein: CASSPTSGRSSGELFF. DNA for the CDR3: TGTGCCAGCAGCCCTACTAGCGGGAGGAGCTCCGGGGAGCTGTTTTTT.

The chain uses TRBV7-8 and TRBJ2-7, with 7 nucleotides matching TRBD2. The V segment lost 3 bases and the J segment 2 bases; nucleotides outside the gene matches: 10. From germline, CDR1 is SGHVS and CDR2 FQNEAQ. The length of the CDR3 is 16 residues. CDR3 DNA: TGTGCCAGCAGCTTTGGTGTGTCTAGCGGCACCTACGAGCAGTACTTC. As protein: CASSFGVSSGTYEQYF.

This clone was seen more than once but under ten times. CDR3 in DNA: TGTGCCAGCAGTGACTCGGAGCTTGTTGGGGAGCTGTTTTTT. Protein product: CASSDSELVGELFF. The gene calls are TRBV6-4 and TRBJ2-2; no reliable D call. V was shortened by 0 bases and J by 8 bases, with 10 bases between the two germline ends. This CDR3 comprises 14 residues. Germline CDR1 and CDR2: MRHNA and SNTAGT.

The chain has TRBV7-2 and TRBJ1-2; the match to TRBD1 covers 9 bases. CDR3 length: 16 amino acids. In germline, CDR1 is SGHTA, CDR2 FQGNSA. J lost 4 bases, V lost 5 bases, and 11 bases had no gene match. In DNA, the CDR3 is TGTGCCAGCAGCGCCGGAATGGGACAGGGAGGCTATGGCTACACCTTC. It specifies CASSAGMGQGGYGYTF.